This T cell receptor (beta chain) is from a study of blood T cell repertoires in COVID-19. Study context: Samples of COVID-19 (acute and convalescent) were obtained from the United States, Italy and Spain. The cDNA or gDNA used as material had been derived from T cells, B-cell-depleted T cells, or PBMCs.

The authors' processing: It was from reference gene primer amplification that nucleated cell counts were estimated. This table comes from immunoSEQ multiplex PCR, and its TCRdb copy is limited to in-frame clones, with some not included. The V and J calls and clone size were taken over from that table, and D and trimming were inferred from the DNA. The data contain about 42,000 clones, roughly nine tenths of them singletons. Sequenced material: peripheral blood. This TCR was recovered from a human donor in a cohort sampled during active COVID-19.

In DNA form, the CDR3 reads TGTGCCAGCAGTGTTGGGACAGGATCCTACGAGCAGTACTTC. Its protein product is CASSVGTGSYEQYF. The chain couples TRBV2 to TRBJ2-7, with TRBD1 matching over 8 bases. V lost 4 bases, J lost 1 base, and 3 bases stayed unmatched. This CDR3 comprises 14 residues. Germline CDR1 reads SNHLY; CDR2 reads FYNNEI.